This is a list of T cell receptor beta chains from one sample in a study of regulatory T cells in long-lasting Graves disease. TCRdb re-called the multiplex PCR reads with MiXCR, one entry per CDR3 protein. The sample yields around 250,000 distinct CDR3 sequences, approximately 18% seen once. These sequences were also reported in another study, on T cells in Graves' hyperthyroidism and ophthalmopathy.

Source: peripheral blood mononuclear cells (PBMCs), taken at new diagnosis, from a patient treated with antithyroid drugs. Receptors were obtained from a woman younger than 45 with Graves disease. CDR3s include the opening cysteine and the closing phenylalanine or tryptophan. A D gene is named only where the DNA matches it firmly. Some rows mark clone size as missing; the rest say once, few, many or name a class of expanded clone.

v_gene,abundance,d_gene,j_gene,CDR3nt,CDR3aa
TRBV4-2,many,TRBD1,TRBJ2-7,TGTGCCAGCAGCCCGACAGGGATTCTTACACTAAGCTCCTACGAGCAGTACTTC,CASSPTGILTLSSYEQYF
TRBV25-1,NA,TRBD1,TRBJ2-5,TGTGCCAGCAGCCACCCCGGGACAGATTCTGGTGAGACCCAGTACTTC,CASSHPGTDSGETQYF
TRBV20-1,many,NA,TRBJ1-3,TGCAGTGTACCTTTAGAAGGTGGAAACACCATATATTTT,CSVPLEGGNTIYF
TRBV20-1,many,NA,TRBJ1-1,TGCAGTGCTAGAGGAGACCCGAACACTGAAGCTTTCTTT,CSARGDPNTEAFF
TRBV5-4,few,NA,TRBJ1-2,TGTGCCAGCAACTTAAAGGAGGGAAGCGGAGGCTACACCTTC,CASNLKEGSGGYTF
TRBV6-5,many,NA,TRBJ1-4,TGTGCCAGCAGTTACTCGAGAACGGCACGTAGAGAAAAACTGTTTTTT,CASSYSRTARREKLFF
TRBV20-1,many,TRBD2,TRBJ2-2,TGCAGTGCTAGAGATAGCTCGGCGGGGGGGCCGCAGACCGGGGAGCTGTTTTTT,CSARDSSAGGPQTGELFF
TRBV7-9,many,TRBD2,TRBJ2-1,TGTGCCAGCAGAAGCGGGGGCTCCTACAATGAGCAGTTCTTC,CASRSGGSYNEQFF
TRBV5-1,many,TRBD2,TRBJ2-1,TGCGCCAGCGGACCCGGGACTAGCGGGGCACCTTCCTACAATGAGCAGTTCTTC,CASGPGTSGAPSYNEQFF
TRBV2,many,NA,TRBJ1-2,TGTGCCGGATCAGGAATTAAACGCTTGGACTATGGCTACACCTTC,CAGSGIKRLDYGYTF
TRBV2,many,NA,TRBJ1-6,TGTGCCAGCATGTCCCAGGGAACTTATAATTCACCCCTCCACTTT,CASMSQGTYNSPLHF
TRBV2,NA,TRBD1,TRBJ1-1,TGTGCCAGCAGAGACAGGGCGAACACTGAAGCTTTCTTT,CASRDRANTEAFF
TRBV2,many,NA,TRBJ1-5,TGTGCCAGCAGTGGGGCGGGACACCCTAATCAGCCCCAGCATTTT,CASSGAGHPNQPQHF
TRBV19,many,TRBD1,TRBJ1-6,TGTGCCAGTAGTGAACAGGGGTTTGATTCACCCCTCCACTTT,CASSEQGFDSPLHF
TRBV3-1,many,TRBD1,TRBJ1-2,TGTGCCAGCAGCCAAGAACTACAGGGGGACGGCTACACCTTC,CASSQELQGDGYTF
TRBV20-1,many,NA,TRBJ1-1,TGCAGTGCCTCGGGGGGAGGGGGCACTGAAGCTTTCTTT,CSASGGGGTEAFF
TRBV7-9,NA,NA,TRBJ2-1,TGTGCCAGCAGCTGGAAGGGTGAGCCCTCCTACAATGAGCAGTTCTTC,CASSWKGEPSYNEQFF